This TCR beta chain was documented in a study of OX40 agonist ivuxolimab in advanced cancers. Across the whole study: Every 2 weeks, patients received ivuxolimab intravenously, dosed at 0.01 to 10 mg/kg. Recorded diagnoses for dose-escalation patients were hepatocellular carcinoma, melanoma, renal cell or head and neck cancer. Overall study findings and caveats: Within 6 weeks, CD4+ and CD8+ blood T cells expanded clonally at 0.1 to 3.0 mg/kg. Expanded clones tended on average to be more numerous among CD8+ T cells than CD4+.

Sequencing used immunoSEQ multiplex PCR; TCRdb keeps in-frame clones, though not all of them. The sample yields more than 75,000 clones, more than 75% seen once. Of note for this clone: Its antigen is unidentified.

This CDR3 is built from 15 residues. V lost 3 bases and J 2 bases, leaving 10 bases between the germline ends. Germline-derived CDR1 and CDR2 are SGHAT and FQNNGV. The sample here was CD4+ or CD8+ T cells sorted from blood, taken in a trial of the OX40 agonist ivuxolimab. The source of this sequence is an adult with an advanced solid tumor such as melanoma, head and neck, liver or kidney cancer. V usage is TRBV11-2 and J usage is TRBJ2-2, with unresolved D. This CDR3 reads CASSFQTSNTGELFF. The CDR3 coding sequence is TGTGCCAGCAGCTTCCAGACCAGCAACACCGGGGAGCTGTTTTTT.